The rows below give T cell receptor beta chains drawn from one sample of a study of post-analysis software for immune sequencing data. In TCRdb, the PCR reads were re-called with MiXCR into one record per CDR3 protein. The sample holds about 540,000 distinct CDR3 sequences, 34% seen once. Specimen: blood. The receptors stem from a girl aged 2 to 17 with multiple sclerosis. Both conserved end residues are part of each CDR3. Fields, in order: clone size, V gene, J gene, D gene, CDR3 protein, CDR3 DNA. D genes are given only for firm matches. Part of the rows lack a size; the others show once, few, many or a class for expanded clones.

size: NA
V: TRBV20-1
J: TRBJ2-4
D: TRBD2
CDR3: CSAAAGGLREADQYF
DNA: TGCAGTGCGGCGGCGGGGGGTCTCAGGGAGGCGGATCAGTACTTC

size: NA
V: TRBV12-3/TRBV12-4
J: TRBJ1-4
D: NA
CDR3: CASRVEARYNEKRFF
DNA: TGTGCCAGCAGAGTGGAGGCCAGGTATAATGAAAAACGGTTTTTT

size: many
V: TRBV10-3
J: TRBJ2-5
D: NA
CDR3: CAISEPGAQGETQYF
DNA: TGTGCCATCAGTGAACCCGGGGCTCAAGGAGAGACCCAGTACTTC

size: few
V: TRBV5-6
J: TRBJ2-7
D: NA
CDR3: CASSLRDTQQYF
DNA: TGTGCCAGCAGCTTGCGGGACACCCAACAGTACTTC

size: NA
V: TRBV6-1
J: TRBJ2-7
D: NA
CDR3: CASRIRDYEQYF
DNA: TGTGCCAGCAGGATTCGTGACTACGAGCAGTACTTC

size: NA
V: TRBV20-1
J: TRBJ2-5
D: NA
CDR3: CSAQLDPGQKETLYF
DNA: TGCAGTGCCCAACTTGATCCAGGACAGAAAGAGACCCTGTACTTC

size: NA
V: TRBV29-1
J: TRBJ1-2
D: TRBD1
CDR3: CSVDPTGGAGYGYTF
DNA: TGCAGCGTGGACCCTACAGGGGGCGCTGGGTATGGCTACACCTTC

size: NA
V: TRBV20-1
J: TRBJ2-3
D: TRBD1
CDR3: CSASAGTGRTDTQYF
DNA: TGCAGTGCTAGCGCCGGGACAGGCAGGACAGATACGCAGTATTTT

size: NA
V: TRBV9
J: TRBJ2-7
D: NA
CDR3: CASSVTGGSEQYF
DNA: TGTGCCAGCAGCGTAACCGGGGGCAGCGAGCAGTACTTC

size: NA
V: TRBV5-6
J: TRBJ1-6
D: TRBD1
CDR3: CASSRDVRDRGLGSPLHF
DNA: TGTGCCAGCAGCCGCGACGTCCGGGACAGGGGGCTGGGTTCACCCCTCCACTTT

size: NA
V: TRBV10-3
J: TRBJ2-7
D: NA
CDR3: CAISETGKFGEQYF
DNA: TGTGCCATCAGTGAGACAGGGAAATTTGGTGAGCAGTACTTC

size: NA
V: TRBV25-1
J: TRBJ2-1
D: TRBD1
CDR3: CASSAPGQGRGEQFF
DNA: TGTGCCAGCAGTGCCCCAGGACAGGGAAGGGGTGAGCAGTTCTTC

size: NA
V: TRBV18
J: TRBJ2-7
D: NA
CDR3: CASSPQGLSSYEQYF
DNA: TGTGCCAGCTCACCACAGGGTTTAAGCTCCTACGAGCAGTACTTC

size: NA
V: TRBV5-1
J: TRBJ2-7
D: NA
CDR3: CASSLGGGRPSYEQYF
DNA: TGCGCCAGCAGCTTGGGGGGCGGGCGCCCCTCCTACGAGCAGTACTTC

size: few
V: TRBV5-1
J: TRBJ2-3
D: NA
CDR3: CASSLERRSTDTQYF
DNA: TGCGCCAGCAGCTTGGAGCGACGTAGCACAGATACGCAGTATTTT

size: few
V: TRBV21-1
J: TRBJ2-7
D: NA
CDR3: CASSKLRDSYEQYF
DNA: TGTGCCAGCAGCAAGCTCAGAGATTCCTACGAGCAGTACTTC

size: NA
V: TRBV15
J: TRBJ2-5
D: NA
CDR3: CATSRGGDSSSQYF
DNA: TGTGCCACCAGCAGAGGGGGGGACAGCTCGTCCCAGTACTTC

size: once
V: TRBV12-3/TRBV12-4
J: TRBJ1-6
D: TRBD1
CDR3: CATADRGDSPLHF
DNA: TGTGCCACTGCCGACAGGGGAGATTCACCCCTCCACTTT

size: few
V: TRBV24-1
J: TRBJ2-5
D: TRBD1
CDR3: CATGTGGETQYF
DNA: TGTGCCACCGGGACAGGGGGGGAGACCCAGTACTTC

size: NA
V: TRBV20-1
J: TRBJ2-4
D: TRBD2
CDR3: CSASLAGGLKNIQYF
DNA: TGCAGTGCTAGCTTGGCGGGGGGGCTCAAAAACATTCAGTACTTC

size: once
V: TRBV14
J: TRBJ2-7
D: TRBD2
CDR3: CASSPRWGGSEQYF
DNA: TGTGCCAGCAGCCCCAGATGGGGGGGTAGCGAGCAGTACTTC

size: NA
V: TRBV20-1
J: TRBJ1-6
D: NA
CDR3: CSARVLGSSYNSPLHF
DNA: TGCAGTGCTAGAGTCCTGGGGAGCTCCTATAATTCACCCCTCCACTTT

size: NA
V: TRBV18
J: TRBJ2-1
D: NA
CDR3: CASSPGASASYNEQFF
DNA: TGTGCCAGCTCACCAGGGGCTAGCGCTTCCTACAATGAGCAGTTCTTC

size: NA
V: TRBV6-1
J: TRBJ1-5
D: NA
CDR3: CASTMSRDGVYSNQPQHF
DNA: TGTGCCAGCACCATGTCCCGGGACGGCGTTTATAGCAATCAGCCCCAGCATTTT

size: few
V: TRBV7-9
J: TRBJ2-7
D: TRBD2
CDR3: CASSLTPGLANEQYF
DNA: TGTGCCAGCAGCTTAACCCCGGGACTAGCGAACGAGCAGTACTTC

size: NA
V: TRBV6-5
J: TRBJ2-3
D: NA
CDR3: CASSYSPSDTQYF
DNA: TGTGCCAGCAGTTATTCGCCATCGGATACGCAGTATTTT

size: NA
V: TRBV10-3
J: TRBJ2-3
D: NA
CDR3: CAITQWGSTDTQYF
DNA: TGTGCCATCACCCAGTGGGGCAGCACAGATACGCAGTATTTT

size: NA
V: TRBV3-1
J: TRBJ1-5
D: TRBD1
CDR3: CASSQGGQGPSQPQHF
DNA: TGTGCCAGCAGCCAAGGGGGACAGGGCCCCAGTCAGCCCCAGCATTTT

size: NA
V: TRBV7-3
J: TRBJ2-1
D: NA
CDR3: CASSLTAGQFYNEQFF
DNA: TGTGCCAGCAGCTTAACGGCCGGACAGTTCTACAATGAGCAGTTCTTC

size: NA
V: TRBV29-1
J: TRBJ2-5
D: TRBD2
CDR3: CSVGLAEETQYF
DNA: TGCAGCGTAGGGCTAGCGGAAGAGACCCAGTACTTC

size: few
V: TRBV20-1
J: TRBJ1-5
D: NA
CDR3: CSAKGANQPQHF
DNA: TGCAGTGCCAAAGGGGCGAATCAGCCCCAGCATTTT

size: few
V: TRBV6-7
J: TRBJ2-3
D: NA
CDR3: CASSYSIPPGRGHTDTQYF
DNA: TGTGCCAGCAGTTACTCGATCCCCCCGGGACGGGGACACACAGATACGCAGTATTTT

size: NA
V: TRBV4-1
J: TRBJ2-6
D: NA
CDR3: CASSHTGTHSGANVLTF
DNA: TGCGCCAGCAGCCATACCGGGACACACTCTGGGGCCAACGTCCTGACTTTC